A single sample gave rise to the 15 T cell receptor beta chains below, sequenced in a study of control samples from healthy donors and cancer patients. Some clones are missing from TCRdb's copy, which holds only in-frame ones; the method was immunoSEQ multiplex PCR. The repertoire holds roughly 55,000 clones, with under 95% as singletons. Sequencing was carried out using PBMCs. The receptors were sampled from a man in his forties with colorectal cancer.

The chain is built from TRBV2 and TRBJ1-1; D unclear. The CDR3 is 14 amino acids. V was shortened by 7 bases and J by 3 bases, with 15 bases between the two germline ends. CDR1 and CDR2 from the germline V gene are SNHLY and FYNNEI. CDR3 amino acids: CASNPWGVDTEAFF. In nucleotides, the CDR3 is TGTGCCAGCAACCCTTGGGGTGTGGACACTGAAGCTTTCTTT.

The rearrangement links TRBV5-1 to TRBJ1-1; 10 bases align to TRBD1. Germline-derived CDR1 and CDR2 are SGHRS and YFSETQ. The V segment lost 3 bases and the J segment 0 bases; nucleotides outside the gene matches: 5. This CDR3 is 16 amino acids long. CDR3 DNA sequence: TGCGCCAGCAGCTCGGGACAGGGGATGATGAACACTGAAGCTTTCTTT. Protein: CASSSGQGMMNTEAFF.

This clone was observed a handful of times. The chain employs TRBV27 and TRBJ1-1; 9 bases map to TRBD1. The CDR3 runs 15 residues. Germline V lookup: CDR1 MNHEY, CDR2 SMNVEV (reference sequence). V lost 6 bases, J lost 5 bases, and 10 bases stayed unmatched. DNA of the CDR3: TGTGCCAGCAGCGCGCCGGGACAGGGCATAACTGAAGCTTTCTTT. Its protein is CASSAPGQGITEAFF.

The chain has TRBV9 and TRBJ2-1; D is uncertain. Trimming stripped 6 bases from V and 7 bases from J, with 20 bases between. The germline V gene has CDR1 SGDLS and CDR2 YYNGEE. CDR3 length: 15 residues. The CDR3 region is CASTPSWGRRNEQFF. In DNA form, the CDR3 reads TGTGCCAGCACGCCCAGTTGGGGTCGGCGGAATGAGCAGTTCTTC.

The chain uses TRBV4-3 and TRBJ1-1, with 7 bases that match TRBD1. V gave up 4 bases and J gave up 0 bases; unmatched junction bases: 2. The V gene's germline CDR1 is LGHNA and CDR2 YSLEER. CDR3 length: 14 amino acids. For the CDR3, the DNA is TGCGCCAGCAGCCTGGGACAGCTGAACACTGAAGCTTTCTTT. Residues: CASSLGQLNTEAFF.

This clone was seen once. The genes are TRBV4-1 and TRBJ2-3; D remains unclear. Deletions cut 0 bases from V and 2 bases from J, with 9 bases between. The CDR3 contains 15 residues. From germline, CDR1 is MGHRA and CDR2 YSYEKL. The DNA of the CDR3 is TGCGCCAGCAGCCAAGAGGGCAGTACCACAGATACGCAGTATTTT. Translated: CASSQEGSTTDTQYF.

This clone was counted once. The chain combines TRBV12-5 with TRBJ2-1; the D is unclear. Germline V gives CDR1 LGHNT, CDR2 FRNRAP. V was shortened by 1 base and J by 9 bases, with 10 bases between the two germline ends. The CDR3 covers 13 residues. The CDR3 is CASGLDPISEQFF. CDR3 nucleotide sequence: TGTGCTAGTGGTTTGGACCCGATCAGTGAGCAGTTCTTC.

The J gene is TRBJ2-5, the V gene TRBV2; 11 bases map to TRBD2. The J segment lost 2 bases and the V segment lost 7 bases, leaving 6 bases of the junction unmatched. The CDR3 totals 15 residues. Germline V gene data show CDR1 as SNHLY and CDR2 as FYNNEI. CDR3 in DNA: TGTGCCAGCACCGTAATAGCGGGGGGGCAAGAGACCCAGTACTTC. Translation: CASTVIAGGQETQYF.

The V call is TRBV6-1, the J call TRBJ1-2; possibly TRBD1 for D (6 bases). The CDR3 has 15 amino acids. Germline V lookup: CDR1 MNHNS, CDR2 SASEGT. The V and J ends lost 1 base and 6 bases respectively, with 15 bases between them. Written as DNA, the CDR3 is TGTGCCAGCAGTGAAGGGGGGGCCCTTGGGAATGGCTACACCTTC. Protein product: CASSEGGALGNGYTF.

The chain carries TRBV7-2 and TRBJ1-6; D gene ambiguous. V gave up 5 bases and J gave up 7 bases, with 18 bases separating them. Germline V gene lookup returns CDR1 SGHTA and CDR2 FQGNSA. The CDR3 has 16 amino acids. The CDR3 protein is CASSQLPSGLNSPLHF. Here the CDR3 DNA reads TGTGCCAGCAGCCAACTACCGAGCGGTCTGAATTCACCCCTCCACTTT.

This sequence joins TRBV29-1 and TRBJ2-1, with D unclear. From germline, CDR1 is SQVTM and CDR2 ANQGSEA. The CDR3 has 14 residues. V gave up 1 base and J gave up 0 bases, with 7 bases separating them. CDR3 residues: CSVEAESSYNEQFF. In nucleotides, the CDR3 is TGCAGCGTTGAAGCAGAGAGCTCCTACAATGAGCAGTTCTTC.

The rearrangement links TRBV5-1 to TRBJ1-1; D is uncertain. The V and J ends lost 2 bases and 1 base respectively, with 9 bases between them. Per germline, CDR1 SGHRS and CDR2 YFSETQ. CDR3 length equals 14 residues. Here the CDR3 DNA reads TGCGCCAGCAGCTTCTCTGGCACGAACACTGAAGCTTTCTTT. Amino acid sequence: CASSFSGTNTEAFF.

This clone occurred a few times. V and J are TRBV6-5 and TRBJ1-2, with a tentative D call TRBD1 (5 bases). V lost 8 bases to trimming and J lost 7 bases, with 14 bases between them. Per the germline V gene, CDR1 is MNHEY and CDR2 is SVGAGI. The length of the CDR3 is 12 residues. This chain's CDR3 is CASHALGGGYTF. The CDR3 DNA reads TGTGCCAGCCACGCCCTTGGGGGTGGCTACACCTTC.

The CDR3: CASSPRQANMNTEAFF. CDR3 nucleotides: TGTGCCAGCTCACCACGACAGGCAAACATGAACACTGAAGCTTTCTTT. This rearrangement joins TRBV18 to TRBJ1-1, with D maybe TRBD1 (6 bases). The length of the CDR3 is 16 residues. Germline loops: CDR1 KGHSH, CDR2 LQKENI. Trimming took 1 base from V and 0 from J, leaving 12 bases between them.

This sequence joins TRBV7-6 and TRBJ1-1; D gene ambiguous. This CDR3 region has 15 residues. Trimming cost V 1 base and J 1 base, with 10 bases left between them. Germline assignment: CDR1 SGHVS and CDR2 FNYEAQ. The CDR3 region is CASSLVDGSNTEAFF. Here the CDR3 DNA reads TGTGCCAGCAGCTTAGTAGACGGTTCGAACACTGAAGCTTTCTTT. The complete variable domain, with remaining parts taken from reference TRBV7-6 and TRBJ1-1, reads GAGVSQSPRYKVTKRGQDVALRCDPISGHVSLYWYRQALGQGPEFLTYFNYEAQQDKSGLPNDRFSAERPEGSISTLTIQRTEQRDSAMYRCASSLVDGSNTEAFFGQGTRLTVV.